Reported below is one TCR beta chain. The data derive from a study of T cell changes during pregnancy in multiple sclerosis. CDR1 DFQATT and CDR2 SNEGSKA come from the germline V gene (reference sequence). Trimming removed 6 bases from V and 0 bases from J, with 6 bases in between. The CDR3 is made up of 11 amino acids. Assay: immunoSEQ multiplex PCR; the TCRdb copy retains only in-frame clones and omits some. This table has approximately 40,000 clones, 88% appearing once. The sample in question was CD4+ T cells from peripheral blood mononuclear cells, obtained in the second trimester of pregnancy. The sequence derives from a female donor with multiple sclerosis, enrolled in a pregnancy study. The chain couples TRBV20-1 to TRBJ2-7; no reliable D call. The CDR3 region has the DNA TGCAGTGCGGCGGCCTCCTACGAGCAGTACTTC. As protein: CSAAASYEQYF.